This TCR beta chain was documented in a study of regulatory T cells in long-lasting Graves disease. Study results and caveats: Less diverse TCR repertoires were seen in persistent Graves' patients than in newly diagnosed ones.

This sample's time point: newly diagnosed GD, antithyroid drugs for less than 3 months. PBMC RNA was the source of the TCR library. This clonotype was observed many times. Its specificity is unknown. For TCR beta, libraries came from iRepertoire HTBI primers and Arm-PCR of CDR3 regions. TCRdb fed the multiplex PCR reads into MiXCR, producing one record per CDR3 protein. Among over 500,000 distinct CDR3 sequences, around 15% were seen once, and the ten largest hold roughly 18%. V was clipped by 7 bases and J by 5 bases; unmatched bases: 10. The CDR3 totals 15 residues. From germline, CDR1 is MDHEN and CDR2 SYDVKM. These same data were also listed under a study on T cells in Graves' hyperthyroidism and ophthalmopathy.

The V and J genes are TRBV28 and TRBJ2-3; TRBD2 matches 9 bases. This receptor was obtained from a young woman with Graves disease. The material was peripheral blood mononuclear cells (PBMCs), obtained at new diagnosis, from a patient treated with antithyroid drugs. The CDR3 sequence is CASTLRGRAQDTQYF. In nucleotides, the CDR3 is TGTGCCAGCACCCTACGCGGGAGGGCTCAAGATACGCAGTATTTT.